A single sample is the source of the 14 T cell receptor beta chains below, sequenced in a study of OX40 agonist ivuxolimab in advanced cancers. Libraries were prepared by immunoSEQ multiplex PCR; TCRdb keeps only in-frame clonotypes and omits some of them. The repertoire holds 55,000 to 75,000 clones, with around 87% as singletons. The sequencing used CD4+ or CD8+ T cells sorted from blood, collected in a trial of the OX40 agonist ivuxolimab. The receptors here all came from an adult with an advanced solid tumor such as melanoma, head and neck, liver or kidney cancer.

The CDR3 is CASRPGQSSYEQYF. The DNA of the CDR3 is TGTGCCAGCAGACCGGGACAGTCGTCCTACGAGCAGTACTTC. The V gene is TRBV6-5, the J gene TRBJ2-7, with TRBD1 matching 7 bases. Germline values: CDR1 MNHEY, CDR2 SVGAGI. This CDR3 has 14 amino acids. J was trimmed by 1 base and V by 6 bases; bases with no gene match: 6.

The chain recombines TRBV11-2 with TRBJ1-4; D not resolved. The V end was cut by 4 bases, the J end by 6 bases, with 3 bases between. The CDR3 is 11 residues long. Germline CDR1 SGHAT, CDR2 FQNNGV. The CDR3 region is CASSSDEKLFF. The DNA of the CDR3 is TGTGCCAGCAGCTCTGATGAAAAACTGTTTTTT.

This chain links TRBV10-1 with TRBJ1-3, with 10 bases aligning to TRBD1. V dropped 7 bases and J dropped 0; count of bases not matched to a gene: 18. The CDR3 spans 20 residues. Germline V CDR1 and CDR2: WNHNN, SYGVQD (reference sequence). The CDR3 sequence: CASTPRTGGRAPSSGNTIYF. The DNA for the CDR3 is TGCGCCAGCACCCCAAGGACAGGGGGTAGGGCTCCGAGCTCTGGAAACACCATATATTTT.

This sequence joins TRBV19 and TRBJ2-5; the match to TRBD2 covers 7 bases. CDR3 length: 15 amino acids. V shed 4 bases and J 2 bases; nucleotides not matched to a gene: 7. Germline V lookup: CDR1 LNHDA, CDR2 SQIVND (reference sequence). This CDR3 reads CASSTPGGGQETQYF. CDR3 bases: TGTGCCAGTAGTACCCCTGGCGGGGGACAAGAGACCCAGTACTTC.

The V gene is TRBV10-1, the J gene TRBJ1-1; TRBD1 is a possible D gene (5 bases). The CDR3 covers 12 residues. In germline, CDR1 is WNHNN, CDR2 SYGVQD (reference sequence). V gave up 8 bases and J gave up 3 bases, with 10 bases separating them. CDR3 in amino acids: CASAGGHTEAFF. The CDR3 DNA reads as TGCGCCAGCGCGGGGGGACACACTGAAGCTTTCTTT.

The gene calls are TRBV18 and TRBJ2-1, with D maybe TRBD2 (5 bases). The CDR3 runs to 16 residues. Germline V gene data show CDR1 as KGHSH and CDR2 as LQKENI. Trimming pared 2 bases from V and 4 bases from J, leaving 15 bases between. CDR3 protein: CASSPGTGLVYNEQFF. In DNA, the CDR3 is TGTGCCAGCTCACCAGGTACCGGACTTGTTTACAATGAGCAGTTCTTC.

This clone has just a few counts. V and J are TRBV30 and TRBJ1-1; D remains unclear. The germline CDR1 and CDR2 sequences are GTSNPN and SVGIG (reference sequence). The CDR3 spans 13 residues. Trimming shortened V by 0 bases and J by 0 bases, and 5 bases separated the two germline ends. In nucleotides, the CDR3 is TGTGCCTGGAGTGTAGTCATGAACACTGAAGCTTTCTTT. It codes for CAWSVVMNTEAFF.

This chain connects TRBV2 to TRBJ2-3; TRBD2 agrees at 13 bases. With V trimmed by 6 bases and J by 4 bases, 13 bases remained unmatched. Germline loops: CDR1 SNHLY, CDR2 FYNNEI. The CDR3 covers 18 residues. Here the CDR3 DNA reads TGTGCCAGCAGCTCGTGGGGGACTAGCGGGACTAGCGCAGATACGCAGTATTTT. It yields the protein CASSSWGTSGTSADTQYF.

The V and J genes are TRBV21-1 and TRBJ2-7; the D segment call TRBD1 is taken from the table without a DNA check. TRBV21-1 is a pseudogene locus. The CDR3 has 13 residues. CDR3 residues: CASSKGRPYEQYF. In DNA form, the CDR3 reads TGTGCCAGCAGCAAGGGCAGACCCTACGAGCAGTACTTC.

The rearrangement links TRBV5-6 to TRBJ2-3; TRBD2 matches at 7 bases. This CDR3 has 14 amino acids. Looked up from germline, CDR1 is SGHDT and CDR2 is YYEEEE. With V trimmed by 4 bases and J by 5 bases, 7 bases remained unmatched. The CDR3 coding sequence is TGTGCCAGCAGCCCGACGGGGGGAGGAGATACGCAGTATTTT. Its protein is CASSPTGGGDTQYF.

The genes are TRBV29-1 and TRBJ1-5; D gene unclear. CDR1 is SQVTM, CDR2 ANQGSEA, per germline. Trimming removed 6 bases at V and 3 bases at J, with 12 bases between. The CDR3 spans 13 residues. The CDR3 loop reads CSVRFNTNQPQHF. The CDR3 region has the DNA TGCAGCGTCCGATTTAACACCAATCAGCCCCAGCATTTT.

The rearrangement joins TRBV18 to TRBJ1-2; TRBD1 might be the D (6 bases). The CDR3 is 18 amino acids. Trimming cost V 0 bases and J 0 bases, with 17 bases left between them. The V gene's germline CDR1 is KGHSH and CDR2 LQKENI. The CDR3 loop is CASSPPTGGAGSNYGYTF. Written as DNA, the CDR3 is TGTGCCAGCTCACCACCGACGGGGGGCGCCGGCTCTAACTATGGCTACACCTTC.

The rearrangement links TRBV28 to TRBJ1-2; 7 bases line up with TRBD1. V lost 6 bases and J lost 4; bases outside the gene matches: 11. Per the germline V gene, CDR1 is MDHEN and CDR2 is SYDVKM. The CDR3 loop spans 15 amino acids. CDR3 DNA sequence: TGTGCCAGCAGCACACAGGGGAGTGGTGGCTATGGCTACACCTTC. The encoded protein is CASSTQGSGGYGYTF.

The sample holds a few counts of this clone. The genes are TRBV7-3 and TRBJ1-2; D perhaps matches TRBD1 (5 bases). Trimming pared 5 bases from V and 7 bases from J, leaving 14 bases between. Germline CDR1 SGHTA, CDR2 FQGTGA. The CDR3 has 13 amino acids. The CDR3 loop reads CASSEHRGGGYTF. In DNA form, the CDR3 reads TGTGCCAGCAGCGAGCATCGCGGGGGTGGCTACACCTTC.